What follows are 9 T cell receptor beta chains derived from one specimen sequenced in a study of graft-versus-host responses after intestinal transplantation. This table comes from immunoSEQ multiplex PCR, and its TCRdb copy is limited to in-frame clones, with some not included. The repertoire includes 80,000 to 100,000 clones, 85% to 90% of them detected once, and around 0.11% sits in the top ten. Antigens for these TCRs are unknown. Here the sequenced sample was unstimulated CD4+ T cells sorted from spleen or lymph node cells, taken before intestinal transplant. The source of these receptors is a human donor who received an intestinal transplant.

This rearrangement joins TRBV4-2 to TRBJ2-2; 9 positions match TRBD2. There are 17 residues in the CDR3. After removal of 3 bases from V and 3 bases from J, the junction contained 8 bases not matched to a gene. Germline V gene data show CDR1 as LGHNA and CDR2 as YNFKEQ. CDR3 sequence reads: CASSQDVERGDTGELFF. DNA of the CDR3: TGTGCCAGCAGCCAGGATGTCGAGCGGGGGGACACCGGGGAGCTGTTTTTT.

This sequence joins TRBV9 and TRBJ2-5, with D possibly being TRBD2 (7 bases). Germline values: CDR1 SGDLS, CDR2 YYNGEE. Trimming took 0 bases from V and 1 from J, leaving 16 bases between them. This CDR3 region has 17 residues. This CDR3 is CASSVGGRGGLQETQYF. In DNA form, the CDR3 reads TGTGCCAGCAGCGTAGGCGGAAGGGGGGGCCTCCAAGAGACCCAGTACTTC.

This clone was counted once. The gene calls are TRBV6-1 and TRBJ2-3; 7 bases match TRBD2. The CDR3 length is 12 residues. The trim removed 10 bases at V and 0 bases at J, leaving 1 base unmatched. Germline-derived CDR1 and CDR2 are MNHNS and SASEGT. The CDR3 sequence: CATGGSTDTQYF. CDR3 nucleotides: TGTGCCACCGGGGGGAGCACAGATACGCAGTATTTT.

This clone appeared once. V and J are TRBV7-8 and TRBJ1-4; D gene uncertain. Trimming removed 2 bases from V and 1 base from J, with 5 bases in between. The CDR3 is 14 residues long. Germline CDR1 SGHVS, CDR2 FQNEAQ. CDR3 DNA sequence: TGTGCCAGCAGCTTACGAGAAACTAATGAAAAACTGTTTTTT. Its translation is CASSLRETNEKLFF.

The V gene is TRBV2, the J gene TRBJ2-7; a weak D match, TRBD2 (6 bases). This CDR3 spans 13 amino acids. Trimming took 6 bases from V and 6 from J, leaving 15 bases between them. CDR1 SNHLY and CDR2 FYNNEI come from the germline V gene. For the CDR3, the DNA is TGTGCCAGCAGCGCCCCCGGGGGTAGCGAGCAGTACTTC. Translating gives CASSAPGGSEQYF.

This rearrangement joins TRBV6-6 to TRBJ1-6, with a weak D call TRBD1 (5 bases). CDR3 length: 15 residues. Germline loops: CDR1 MNHNY, CDR2 SVGAGI (reference sequence). Between the trimmed V and J ends, which lost 0 bases and 9 bases, there was a span of 12 bases. The CDR3, as DNA: TGTGCCAGCAGTTACTCTACAGGTCCTATTTCACCCCTCCACTTT. It is translated as CASSYSTGPISPLHF.

This rearrangement joins TRBV11-3 to TRBJ1-2; a possible D gene is TRBD1 (6 bases). Germline V gene sequence: CDR1 SGHNT, CDR2 YENEEA. This CDR3 comprises 16 residues. Trimming removed 0 bases from V and 5 bases from J, with 16 bases in between. CDR3 sequence: CASSLDRAAQGYGYTF. CDR3 nucleotides: TGTGCCAGCAGCTTAGATCGGGCGGCACAGGGATATGGCTACACCTTC.

The rearrangement uses TRBV6-5 and TRBJ1-2, with a tentative D call TRBD1 (6 bases). Trimming stripped 7 bases from V and 1 base from J, with 16 bases between. The germline CDR1 and CDR2 sequences are MNHEY and SVGAGI. The CDR3 extends over 15 amino acids. The CDR3 sequence: CASTLGTPNNYGYTF. CDR3 coding DNA: TGTGCCAGCACCCTCGGGACACCGAATAACTATGGCTACACCTTC.

Worth noting for this clone: Germline and junction disagree at one end, which may indicate a read error. This chain joins TRBV7-7 and TRBJ1-6; D perhaps matches TRBD1 (6 bases). Germline V lookup: CDR1 SSHAT, CDR2 FNYEAQ (reference sequence). CDR3 length equals 13 residues. Here the CDR3 reads CASSLGANSPLHF. In nucleotides, the CDR3 is TGTGCTAGCAGCTTGGGGGCCAATTCACCCCTCCACTTT.